The clone carrying this T cell receptor (beta chain) was seen a few times. As yet, its antigen is unknown. This sample was included in a study of CD8 T cells in ankylosing spondylitis. Whole-study findings and limits: Ankylosing spondylitis blood seemed to carry a telltale TCR beta motif made of eight highly homologous variants.

Quantitative 5'-RACE with molecular barcodes generated TCR beta libraries. Each CDR3 protein gets one entry after TCRdb re-called the 5' RACE reads with MiXCR. The data hold 350,000 to 450,000 distinct CDR3 sequences, with 25% to 30% observed a single time. The CDR3 loop spans 14 amino acids. Sequenced input: blood, either unsorted or a sorted T cell fraction (not recorded which). The chain links TRBV21-1 to TRBJ1-1; the D call of TRBD1 is as the table states it, not checked on the DNA. TRBV21-1 corresponds to a pseudogene. This receptor was identified in a male donor with ankylosing spondylitis. The CDR3 region has the DNA TGTGCCTCCAAGGTTCGGGGCGCGGGCACTGAAGCTTTCTTT. As protein: CASKVRGAGTEAFF.